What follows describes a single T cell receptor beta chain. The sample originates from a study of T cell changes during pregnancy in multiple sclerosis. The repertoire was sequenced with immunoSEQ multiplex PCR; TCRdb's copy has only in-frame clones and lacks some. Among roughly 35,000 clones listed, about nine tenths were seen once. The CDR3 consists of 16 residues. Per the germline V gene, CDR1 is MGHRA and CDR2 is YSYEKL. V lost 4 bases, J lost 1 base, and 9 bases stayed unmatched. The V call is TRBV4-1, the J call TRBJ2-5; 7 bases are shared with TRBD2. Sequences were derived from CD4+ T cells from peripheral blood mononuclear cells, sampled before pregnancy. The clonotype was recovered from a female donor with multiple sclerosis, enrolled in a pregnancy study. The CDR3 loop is CASSRDSGGSQETQYF. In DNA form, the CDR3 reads TGCGCCAGCAGCCGAGATTCCGGCGGGAGCCAAGAGACCCAGTACTTC.